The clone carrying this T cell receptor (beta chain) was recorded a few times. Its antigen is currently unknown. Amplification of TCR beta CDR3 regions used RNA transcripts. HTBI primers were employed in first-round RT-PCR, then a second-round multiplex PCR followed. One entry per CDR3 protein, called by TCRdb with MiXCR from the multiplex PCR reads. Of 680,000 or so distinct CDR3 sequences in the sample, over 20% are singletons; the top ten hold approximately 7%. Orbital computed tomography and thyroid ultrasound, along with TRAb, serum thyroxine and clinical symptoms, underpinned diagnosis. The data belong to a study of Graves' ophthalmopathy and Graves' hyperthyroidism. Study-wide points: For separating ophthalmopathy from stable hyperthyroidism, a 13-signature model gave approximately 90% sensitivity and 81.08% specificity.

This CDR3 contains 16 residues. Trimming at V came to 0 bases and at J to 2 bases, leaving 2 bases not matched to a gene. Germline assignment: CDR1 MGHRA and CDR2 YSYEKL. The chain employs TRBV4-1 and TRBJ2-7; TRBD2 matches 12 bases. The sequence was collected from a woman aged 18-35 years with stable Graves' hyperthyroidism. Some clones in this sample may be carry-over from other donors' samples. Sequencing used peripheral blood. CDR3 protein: CASSQDLAGGPYEQYF. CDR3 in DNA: TGCGCCAGCAGCCAAGATCTAGCGGGAGGGCCCTACGAGCAGTACTTC.